Listed here are 22 T cell receptor beta chains from one sample, sequenced in a study of blood T cell repertoires in COVID-19. Some clones are missing from TCRdb's copy, which holds only in-frame ones; the method was immunoSEQ multiplex PCR. This table has around 40,000 clones, 92% appearing once. The sequencing input was peripheral blood. Source of these receptors: a human donor in a cohort sampled during active COVID-19.

The gene calls are TRBV2 and TRBJ1-2; 9 bases are shared with TRBD1. This CDR3 has 16 amino acids. Germline-derived CDR1 and CDR2 are SNHLY and FYNNEI. V shed 7 bases and J 4 bases; nucleotides not matched to a gene: 13. In DNA form, the CDR3 reads TGTGCCAGCAATGCTCGTTCCGGGACAGGGATCTATGGCTACACCTTC. It encodes CASNARSGTGIYGYTF.

The V call is TRBV14, the J call TRBJ2-5; 7 bases fit TRBD1. The trim removed 4 bases at V and 3 bases at J, leaving 11 bases unmatched. The CDR3 runs 16 residues. From germline, CDR1 is SGHDN and CDR2 FVKESK. The CDR3 region is CASSPPGQPGKETQYF. CDR3 DNA: TGTGCCAGCAGCCCCCCGGGACAGCCGGGGAAAGAGACCCAGTACTTC.

The chain carries TRBV14 and TRBJ2-5; unclear D gene. The V gene lost 4 bases and the J gene lost 5 bases, with 11 bases spanning the gap. Looked up from germline, CDR1 is SGHDN and CDR2 is FVKESK. The CDR3 is made up of 13 amino acids. The CDR3 region is CASSRGTGETQYF. CDR3 sequence (DNA): TGTGCCAGCAGCCGCGGAACCGGGGAGACCCAGTACTTC.

This chain uses TRBV7-9 with TRBJ1-2; 8 bases match TRBD1. CDR1 SEHNR and CDR2 FQNEAQ come from the germline V gene (reference sequence). V shed 2 bases and J 3 bases; nucleotides not matched to a gene: 2. The CDR3 runs to 14 residues. The CDR3: CASSLLQGDYGYTF. In DNA form, the CDR3 reads TGTGCCAGCAGCTTATTACAGGGGGACTATGGCTACACCTTC.

This chain links TRBV5-4 with TRBJ2-1, with 14 bases aligning to TRBD2. Germline trimming cut 5 bases from V and 7 bases from J; bases unmatched to any gene: 8. The CDR3 runs to 16 residues. CDR1 and CDR2 from the germline V gene are SGHNT and YYREEE (reference sequence). In DNA, the CDR3 is TGTGCCAGCAGTTCCCCGACTAGCGGGAGGGGAAATGAGCAGTTCTTC. It translates to CASSSPTSGRGNEQFF.

The rearrangement links TRBV2 to TRBJ2-7, with TRBD2 matching 10 bases. The CDR3 loop spans 14 amino acids. The V segment lost 9 bases and the J segment 0 bases; nucleotides outside the gene matches: 5. CDR1 and CDR2 (germline): SNHLY, FYNNEI. The CDR3 loop is CASNSGRLSYEQYF. The DNA of the CDR3 is TGTGCCAGTAATAGCGGGAGGCTCTCCTACGAGCAGTACTTC.

The V call is TRBV24-1, the J call TRBJ1-6, with D uncertain. Per germline, CDR1 KGHDR and CDR2 SFDVKD. This CDR3 region has 12 residues. The V and J ends lost 12 bases and 9 bases respectively, with 14 bases between them. CDR3 sequence (DNA): TGTGCCTTCCTAACGCGGGGTTCACCCCTCCACTTT. Amino acid sequence: CAFLTRGSPLHF.

In this sample, this clone turned up once. The chain joins TRBV20-1 to TRBJ2-1, with 8 bases aligning to TRBD2. The germline V gene encodes CDR1 DFQATT and CDR2 SNEGSKA (reference sequence). The CDR3 extends over 14 amino acids. Germline trimming cut 3 bases from V and 6 bases from J; bases unmatched to any gene: 7. The CDR3 DNA follows: TGCAGTGCTAGTCGGGGGGGACCAACCAATGAGCAGTTCTTC. Its protein product is CSASRGGPTNEQFF.

The rearrangement joins TRBV7-8 to TRBJ1-2; no clear D gene. The V gene lost 5 bases and the J gene lost 5 bases, with 9 bases spanning the gap. This CDR3 is built from 12 residues. CDR1 and CDR2 (germline): SGHVS, FQNEAQ. CDR3 amino acids: CASSPYLYGYTF. In DNA form, the CDR3 reads TGTGCCAGCAGCCCCTATTTGTATGGCTACACCTTC.

The rearrangement joins TRBV7-9 to TRBJ1-2, with TRBD1 matching 9 bases. The CDR3 extends over 13 amino acids. In germline, CDR1 is SEHNR, CDR2 FQNEAQ (reference sequence). V lost 5 bases, J lost 7 bases, and 5 bases stayed unmatched. CDR3 DNA sequence: TGTGCCAGCAGCCGGGACAGGGTAGGTGGCTACACCTTC. It encodes CASSRDRVGGYTF.

The chain joins TRBV20-1 to TRBJ2-5; 10 bases fit TRBD2. V was pared by 3 bases and J by 8 bases, with 12 bases of the junction left unmatched. This CDR3 is built from 15 residues. Germline V gene lookup returns CDR1 DFQATT and CDR2 SNEGSKA (reference sequence). The CDR3 sequence: CSASRIASGSQTQYF. CDR3 DNA sequence: TGCAGTGCTAGTAGGATCGCTAGCGGGAGTCAAACCCAGTACTTC.

This clone occurred once. The J gene is TRBJ2-1, the V gene TRBV6-5; 11 nucleotides line up with TRBD2. V dropped 5 bases and J dropped 7; count of bases not matched to a gene: 4. The CDR3 consists of 14 residues. CDR1 is MNHEY, CDR2 SVGAGI, per germline. The CDR3 sequence is CASSTSGGVNEQFF. In DNA form, the CDR3 reads TGTGCCAGCAGTACTAGCGGGGGTGTTAATGAGCAGTTCTTC.

V gene TRBV18 combines with J gene TRBJ1-1, with D possibly being TRBD1 (5 bases). The V gene lost 1 base and the J gene lost 1 base, with 10 bases spanning the gap. The CDR3 has 15 amino acids. CDR1 is KGHSH, CDR2 LQKENI, per germline. In DNA form, the CDR3 reads TGTGCCAGCTCACCACTCGGACACCCGAACACTGAAGCTTTCTTT. It encodes CASSPLGHPNTEAFF.

The CDR3 spells CASSQCRTGYEQYF. In DNA form, the CDR3 reads TGCGCCAGCAGTCAATGTAGGACAGGGTACGAGCAGTACTTC. The chain uses TRBV23-1 and TRBJ2-7, with 8 bases identical to TRBD1. TRBV23-1 is identified as an open reading frame with a role that is uncertain. This CDR3 has 14 amino acids. The V and J ends lost 1 base and 4 bases, in that order; junction bases with no gene match: 3.

As to this clone: The junction departs from germline at one end; a sequencing error may be responsible. V usage is TRBV7-8 and J usage is TRBJ2-2; 9 positions match TRBD2. The CDR3 contains 14 residues. The germline CDR1 and CDR2 sequences are SGHVS and FQNEAQ. In DNA form, the CDR3 reads TGTGCCAGCACCTTAGGCGGGGGGGCCGGGGAGCTGTTTTTT. This codes for CASTLGGGAGELFF.

This sequence joins TRBV4-1 and TRBJ2-2; D gene uncertain. The germline V gene has CDR1 MGHRA and CDR2 YSYEKL. This CDR3 spans 15 amino acids. V lost 1 base to trimming and J lost 0 bases, with 6 bases between them. CDR3 in amino acids: CASSQVQANTGELFF. CDR3 DNA sequence: TGCGCCAGCAGCCAAGTTCAGGCGAACACCGGGGAGCTGTTTTTT.

The chain combines TRBV27 with TRBJ1-2; D not resolved. The CDR3 consists of 14 residues. V shed 8 bases and J shed 8 bases, with 21 bases lying between them. The germline CDR1 and CDR2 sequences are MNHEY and SMNVEV (reference sequence). Here the CDR3 DNA reads TGTGCCAGCCTCTCTCCCGCGGGTGGCGGGGGCTACACCTTC. It specifies CASLSPAGGGGYTF.

The chain joins TRBV9 to TRBJ2-5, with D tentatively TRBD1 (5 bases). The CDR3 extends over 15 amino acids. Germline lookup yields CDR1 SGDLS and CDR2 YYNGEE. Trimming took 3 bases from V and 4 from J, leaving 16 bases between them. The CDR3 coding sequence is TGTGCCAGCAGCGACAGGAGTAAGCTAGGAGAGACCCAGTACTTC. Encoded protein: CASSDRSKLGETQYF. The variable domain in full, with the rest retrieved from reference TRBV9 and TRBJ2-5, is DSGVTQTPKHLITATGQRVTLRCSPRSGDLSVYWYQQSLDQGLQFLIQYYNGEERAKGNILERFSAQQFPDLHSELNLSSLELGDSALYFCASSDRSKLGETQYFGPGTRLLVL.

This clone occurred once. The chain joins TRBV9 to TRBJ1-4, with a weak D call TRBD1 (5 bases). With 1 base removed from V and 8 bases from J, the gap between germline ends came to 12 bases. Per the germline V gene, CDR1 is SGDLS and CDR2 is YYNGEE. This CDR3 contains 14 residues. DNA of the CDR3: TGTGCCAGCAGCGTATCCACCACAGGAGAAAAACTGTTTTTT. Translating gives CASSVSTTGEKLFF. Full variable domain (rest looked up from reference TRBV9 and TRBJ1-4): DSGVTQTPKHLITATGQRVTLRCSPRSGDLSVYWYQQSLDQGLQFLIQYYNGEERAKGNILERFSAQQFPDLHSELNLSSLELGDSALYFCASSVSTTGEKLFFGSGTQLSVL.

This clone was counted only a few times. The sample carries other DNA sequences with the same CDR3. The rearrangement links TRBV18 to TRBJ1-1, with a possible D match to TRBD1 (5 bases). The CDR3 consists of 13 residues. With 3 bases removed from V and 2 bases from J, the gap between germline ends came to 7 bases. CDR1 is KGHSH, CDR2 LQKENI, per germline. The CDR3: CASSPQGNTEAFF. The CDR3 region has the DNA TGTGCCAGCTCACCTCAGGGTAACACTGAAGCTTTCTTT.

This chain joins TRBV18 and TRBJ1-2; TRBD1 is a possible D gene (6 bases). V shed 6 bases and J shed 3 bases, with 14 bases lying between them. This CDR3 region has 14 residues. From germline, CDR1 is KGHSH and CDR2 LQKENI. CDR3 residues: CASSQAEGDYGYTF. CDR3 bases: TGTGCCAGCTCCCAAGCCGAGGGGGACTATGGCTACACCTTC.

The rearrangement links TRBV13 to TRBJ2-7, with 7 nucleotides matching TRBD1. Unmatched junction bases numbered 13, after V lost 3 bases and J lost 5 bases. This CDR3 spans 16 amino acids. CDR1 and CDR2 (germline): PRHDT, FYEKMQ (reference sequence). DNA for the CDR3: TGTGCCAGCAGCTTCTTGAAGGGGGCAAAATCGGACGAGCAGTACTTC. This encodes CASSFLKGAKSDEQYF.